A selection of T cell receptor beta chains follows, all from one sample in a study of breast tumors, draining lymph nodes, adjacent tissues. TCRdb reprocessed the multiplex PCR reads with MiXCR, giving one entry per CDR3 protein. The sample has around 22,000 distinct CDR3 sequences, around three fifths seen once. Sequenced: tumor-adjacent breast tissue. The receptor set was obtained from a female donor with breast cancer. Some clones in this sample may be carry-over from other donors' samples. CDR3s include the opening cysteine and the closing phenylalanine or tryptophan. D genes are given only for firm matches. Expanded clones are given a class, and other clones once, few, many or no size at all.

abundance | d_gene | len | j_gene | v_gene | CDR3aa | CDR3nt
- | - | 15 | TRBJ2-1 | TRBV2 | CASSEGGASYNEQFF | TGTGCCAGCAGTGAAGGCGGGGCCTCCTACAATGAGCAGTTCTTC
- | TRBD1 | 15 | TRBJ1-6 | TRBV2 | CASRPGQGYNSPLHF | TGTGCCAGCAGACCTGGACAGGGGTATAATTCACCCCTCCACTTT
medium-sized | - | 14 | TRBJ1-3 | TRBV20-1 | CSARSGTSGNTIYF | TGCAGTGCTCGCTCCGGGACATCGGGAAACACCATATATTTT
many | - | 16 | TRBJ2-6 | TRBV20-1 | CSARRGSDSGANVLTF | TGCAGTGCGCGAAGGGGCAGCGATTCGGGGGCCAACGTCCTGACTTTC
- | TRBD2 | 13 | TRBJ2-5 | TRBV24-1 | CATSGLAGETQYF | TGTGCCACCAGTGGACTAGCGGGAGAGACCCAGTACTTC
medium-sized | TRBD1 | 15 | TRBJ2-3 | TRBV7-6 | CASSSQDRGTYTQYF | TGTGCCAGCAGCTCCCAGGACAGGGGAACCTATACGCAGTATTTT
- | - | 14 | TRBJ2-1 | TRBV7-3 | CASSFLQGKNEQFF | TGTGCCAGCAGCTTTCTCCAGGGAAAAAATGAGCAGTTCTTC
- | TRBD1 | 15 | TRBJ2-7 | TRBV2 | CASSPWTGGSYEQYF | TGTGCCAGTTCGCCCTGGACAGGGGGCTCCTACGAGCAGTACTTC
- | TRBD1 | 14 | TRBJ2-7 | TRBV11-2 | CASSKNRGPYEQYF | TGTGCCAGCAGCAAAAACAGGGGTCCCTACGAGCAGTACTTC
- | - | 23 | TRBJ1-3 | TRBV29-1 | CSVEDSSIYLCSVEVGGGNTIYF | -
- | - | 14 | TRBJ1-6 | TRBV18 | CASSPGQDSSPLHF | TGTGCCAGCTCACCAGGCCAGGATAGCTCACCCCTCCACTTT
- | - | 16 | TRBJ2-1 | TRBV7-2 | CASSSRPRKPYNEQFF | TGTGCCAGCAGCTCCCGTCCCAGGAAACCCTACAATGAGCAGTTCTTC
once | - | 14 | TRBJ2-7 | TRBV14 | CASSQEARDYEQYF | TGTGCCAGCAGCCAAGAGGCCCGGGATTACGAGCAGTACTTC
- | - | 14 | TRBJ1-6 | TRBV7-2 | CASSSGGRVSPLHF | TGTGCCAGCAGCTCGGGGGGCCGGGTTTCACCCCTCCACTTT
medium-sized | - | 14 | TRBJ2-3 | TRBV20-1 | CSAKALGRTDTQYF | TGCAGTGCTAAAGCATTAGGGAGGACAGATACGCAGTATTTT
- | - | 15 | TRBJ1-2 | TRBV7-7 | CASSPLAQSFYGYPF | TGTGCTAGCAGCCCCCTCGCACAGTCGTTCTATGGCTACCCCTTC
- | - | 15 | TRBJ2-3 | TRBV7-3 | CASSALGGGGDTQYF | TGTGCCAGCAGCGCCCTAGGGGGAGGAGGAGATACGCAGTATTTT
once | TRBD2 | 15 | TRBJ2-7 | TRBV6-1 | CASSNLAGGPGEQYF | TGTGCCAGCAGTAATCTAGCGGGAGGGCCGGGAGAGCAGTACTTC
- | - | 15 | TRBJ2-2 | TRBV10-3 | CAISESRGRTGELFF | TGTGCCATCAGTGAGTCCAGGGGTAGGACCGGGGAGCTGTTTTTT
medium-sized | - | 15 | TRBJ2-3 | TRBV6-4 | CASSETPASTDTQYF | TGTGCCAGCAGTGAAACTCCTGCAAGCACAGATACGCAGTATTTT
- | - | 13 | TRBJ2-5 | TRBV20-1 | CSATQQLQETQYF | TGCAGTGCTACCCAGCAACTTCAAGAGACCCAGTACTTC
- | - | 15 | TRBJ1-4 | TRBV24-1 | CATSSGTTQSEKLFF | TGTGCCACCAGCAGTGGGACTACTCAGAGTGAAAAACTGTTTTTT
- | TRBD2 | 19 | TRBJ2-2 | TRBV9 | CASTREAGGVSLNTGELFF | TGTGCCAGCACCAGAGAGGCGGGAGGCGTTAGCCTTAACACCGGAGAGCTGTTTTTT
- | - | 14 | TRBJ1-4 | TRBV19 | CASTEGFPNEKLFF | TGTGCCAGTACGGAGGGCTTCCCTAATGAAAAACTGTTTTTT
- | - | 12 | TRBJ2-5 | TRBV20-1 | CSARHRVETQYF | TGCAGTGCTAGGCACAGGGTGGAGACCCAGTACTTC
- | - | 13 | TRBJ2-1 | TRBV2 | CASETVGYNEQFF | TGTGCCAGCGAGACAGTTGGCTACAATGAGCAGTTCTTC
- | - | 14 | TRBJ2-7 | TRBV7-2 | CASRSQGPSYEQYF | TGTGCCAGCAGGTCGCAGGGGCCCAGCTACGAGCAGTACTTC
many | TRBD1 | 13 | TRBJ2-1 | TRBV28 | CASSILRDRDQFF | TGTGCCAGCAGTATACTCCGGGACAGGGACCAGTTCTTC
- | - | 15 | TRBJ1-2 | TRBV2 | CASSEVSEANYGYTF | TGTGCCAGCAGTGAGGTATCAGAGGCTAACTATGGCTACACCTTC
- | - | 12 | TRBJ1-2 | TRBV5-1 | CASSWENYGYTF | TGCGCCAGCAGCTGGGAGAACTATGGCTACACCTTC
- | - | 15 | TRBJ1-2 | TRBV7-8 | CASSFWQARDYGYPF | TGTGCCAGCAGCTTTTGGCAGGCGAGAGACTATGGCTACCCCTTC
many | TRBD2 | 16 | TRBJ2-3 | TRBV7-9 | CASSLGLAGDTDTQYF | TGTGCCAGCAGCTTAGGGCTAGCGGGGGACACAGATACGCAGTATTTT
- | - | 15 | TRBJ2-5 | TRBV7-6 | CASSPRPASLETQYF | TGTGCCAGCAGCCCCAGGCCAGCGTCGTTAGAGACCCAGTACTTC
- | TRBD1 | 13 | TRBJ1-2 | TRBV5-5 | CASSLGQGGGYTF | TGTGCCAGCAGCTTGGGACAGGGGGGTGGCTACACCTTC
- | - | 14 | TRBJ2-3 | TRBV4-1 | CASSLSGQLDTQYF | TGCGCCAGCAGCCTCTCGGGACAACTTGATACGCAGTATTTT